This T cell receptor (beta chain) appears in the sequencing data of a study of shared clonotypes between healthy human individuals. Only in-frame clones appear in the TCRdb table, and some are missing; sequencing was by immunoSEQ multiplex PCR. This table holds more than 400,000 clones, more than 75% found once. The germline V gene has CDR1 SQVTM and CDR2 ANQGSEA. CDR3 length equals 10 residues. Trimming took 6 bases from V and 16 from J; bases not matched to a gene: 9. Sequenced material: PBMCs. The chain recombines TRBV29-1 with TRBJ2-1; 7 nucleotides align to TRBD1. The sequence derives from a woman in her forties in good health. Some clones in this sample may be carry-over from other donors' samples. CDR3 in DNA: TGCAGCGTCGACAGGGTGGGTCAATTCTTC. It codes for CSVDRVGQFF.